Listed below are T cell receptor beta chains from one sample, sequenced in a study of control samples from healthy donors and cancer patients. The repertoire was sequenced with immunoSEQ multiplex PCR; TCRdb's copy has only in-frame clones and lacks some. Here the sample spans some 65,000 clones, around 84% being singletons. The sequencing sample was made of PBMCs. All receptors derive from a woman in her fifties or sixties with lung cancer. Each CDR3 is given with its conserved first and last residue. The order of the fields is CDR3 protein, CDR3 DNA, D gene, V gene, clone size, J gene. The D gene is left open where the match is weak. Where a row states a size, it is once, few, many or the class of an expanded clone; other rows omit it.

CDR3aa: CATSDFERGTTGELFF
CDR3nt: TGTGCCACCAGTGATTTTGAGCGGGGGACGACCGGGGAGCTGTTTTTT
d_gene: TRBD2
v_gene: TRBV24-1
abundance: .
j_gene: TRBJ2-2

CDR3aa: CASSSRQATNEKLFF
CDR3nt: TGTGCCAGCAGTTCCCGACAGGCAACTAATGAAAAACTGTTTTTT
d_gene: .
v_gene: TRBV28
abundance: once
j_gene: TRBJ1-4

CDR3aa: CSVELGAETQYF
CDR3nt: TGCAGCGTTGAACTAGGGGCTGAGACCCAGTACTTC
d_gene: .
v_gene: TRBV29-1
abundance: few
j_gene: TRBJ2-5

CDR3aa: CATSDQKQGGETQYF
CDR3nt: TGTGCCACCAGTGATCAGAAACAGGGTGGAGAGACCCAGTACTTC
d_gene: .
v_gene: TRBV24-1
abundance: .
j_gene: TRBJ2-5

CDR3aa: CASSQDRTIGYTF
CDR3nt: TGCGCCAGCAGCCAAGATCGGACGATTGGCTACACCTTC
d_gene: .
v_gene: TRBV4-3
abundance: .
j_gene: TRBJ1-2

CDR3aa: CATGRDTEAFF
CDR3nt: TGTGCCACCGGAAGGGACACTGAAGCTTTCTTT
d_gene: .
v_gene: TRBV24-1
abundance: .
j_gene: TRBJ1-1

CDR3aa: CASSWTSGNPQETQYF
CDR3nt: TGCGCCAGCAGCTGGACTAGCGGGAATCCCCAAGAGACCCAGTACTTC
d_gene: TRBD2
v_gene: TRBV5-1
abundance: once
j_gene: TRBJ2-5

CDR3aa: CASSPRDSYGYTF
CDR3nt: TGTGCCAGCAGCCCTCGGGACAGCTATGGCTACACCTTC
d_gene: TRBD1
v_gene: TRBV9
abundance: .
j_gene: TRBJ1-2

CDR3aa: CASSGAGANQPQHF
CDR3nt: TGTGCCAGTAGTGGGGCGGGGGCTAATCAGCCCCAGCATTTT
d_gene: .
v_gene: TRBV19
abundance: .
j_gene: TRBJ1-5

CDR3aa: CASSFHRGSPLHF
CDR3nt: TGTGCCAGCAGTTTCCACAGGGGCTCACCCCTCCACTTT
d_gene: TRBD1
v_gene: TRBV6-2/TRBV6-3
abundance: once
j_gene: TRBJ1-6

CDR3aa: CASSSGTGRVTQYF
CDR3nt: TGTGCCAGCAGTTCCGGGACAGGGAGGGTGACCCAGTACTTC
d_gene: TRBD1
v_gene: TRBV27
abundance: .
j_gene: TRBJ2-5

CDR3aa: CASSEAGTGNSPLHF
CDR3nt: TGTGCCAGCAGTGAAGCGGGGACCGGGAATTCACCCCTCCACTTT
d_gene: .
v_gene: TRBV6-1
abundance: few
j_gene: TRBJ1-6

CDR3aa: CASSLTRVGQPQHF
CDR3nt: TGTGCCAGCAGCTTAACCAGGGTAGGTCAGCCCCAGCATTTT
d_gene: .
v_gene: TRBV7-2
abundance: .
j_gene: TRBJ1-5

CDR3aa: CASSIRGGGAFF
CDR3nt: TGTGCCAGTAGTATCCGCGGGGGCGGGGCTTTCTTT
d_gene: .
v_gene: TRBV19
abundance: .
j_gene: TRBJ1-1

CDR3aa: CSASHSGIYGYTF
CDR3nt: TGCAGTGCTAGTCACTCGGGGATCTATGGCTACACCTTC
d_gene: .
v_gene: TRBV20-1
abundance: .
j_gene: TRBJ1-2

CDR3aa: CSVGTGGNTEAFF
CDR3nt: TGCAGCGTTGGTACAGGGGGCAACACTGAAGCTTTCTTT
d_gene: TRBD1
v_gene: TRBV29-1
abundance: .
j_gene: TRBJ1-1

CDR3aa: CASSLALHYEQYF
CDR3nt: TGTGCCAGCAGTTTAGCGCTGCACTACGAGCAGTACTTC
d_gene: .
v_gene: TRBV12-3/TRBV12-4
abundance: .
j_gene: TRBJ2-7

CDR3aa: CASSIQGFSYEQYF
CDR3nt: TGTGCCAGCAGTATACAGGGGTTTTCCTACGAGCAGTACTTC
d_gene: TRBD1
v_gene: TRBV27
abundance: .
j_gene: TRBJ2-7

CDR3aa: CASSQDFWRDRGQPQHF
CDR3nt: TGCGCCAGCAGCCAAGATTTCTGGAGGGACAGGGGCCAGCCCCAGCATTTT
d_gene: TRBD1
v_gene: TRBV4-1
abundance: .
j_gene: TRBJ1-5

CDR3aa: CSASRSGGARTYEQYF
CDR3nt: TGCAGTGCTAGTCGTAGCGGGGGGGCGAGAACCTACGAGCAGTACTTC
d_gene: TRBD2
v_gene: TRBV20-1
abundance: .
j_gene: TRBJ2-7

CDR3aa: CASSLSWQEKNTEAFF
CDR3nt: TGTGCCAGCAGTTTATCATGGCAGGAGAAGAACACTGAAGCTTTCTTT
d_gene: .
v_gene: TRBV28
abundance: .
j_gene: TRBJ1-1

CDR3aa: CAIGTGYSNQPQHF
CDR3nt: TGTGCCATCGGTACAGGGTATAGCAATCAGCCCCAGCATTTT
d_gene: .
v_gene: TRBV10-3
abundance: .
j_gene: TRBJ1-5